The 21 T cell receptor beta chains below come from one sample, sequenced in a study of radiotherapy plus CTLA-4 blockade in lung cancer. Here immunoSEQ multiplex PCR was the method, and the copy in TCRdb shows in-frame clones only, minus some. Among tens of thousands of clones listed, under 80% were seen once. Sequenced here: peripheral blood, sampled from a patient treated with radiotherapy plus ipilimumab. The receptor set was obtained from a human donor with non-small cell lung cancer who had a complete response to radiotherapy plus ipilimumab.

The rearrangement uses TRBV27 and TRBJ2-3, with 7 bases fitting TRBD2. The CDR3 is 13 amino acids. Trimming cost V 6 bases and J 7 bases; bases outside gene matches: 7. The germline CDR1 and CDR2 sequences are MNHEY and SMNVEV (reference sequence). The CDR3 protein is CASSAGRPNTQYF. In DNA, the CDR3 is TGTGCCAGCAGCGCCGGGAGGCCGAATACGCAGTATTTT.

The rearrangement uses TRBV4-1 and TRBJ1-1; TRBD1 is a possible D gene (5 bases). Trimming removed 0 bases from V and 7 bases from J, with 18 bases in between. CDR1 and CDR2 from the germline V gene are MGHRA and YSYEKL. The CDR3 is 16 residues long. The CDR3 DNA reads as TGCGCCAGCAGCCAAGAAAGGGTACGGGGGATAAGTGAAGCTTTCTTT. Amino acid sequence: CASSQERVRGISEAFF.

The CDR3 region has the DNA TGTGCCTGCACCTTACGACGGCAACGGGGCTATGGCTACACCTTC. This translates into CACTLRRQRGYGYTF. The chain joins TRBV30 to TRBJ1-2, with unresolved D. This CDR3 is built from 15 residues. Germline values: CDR1 GTSNPN, CDR2 SVGIG (reference sequence). Trimming stripped 6 bases from V and 4 bases from J, with 21 bases between.

The chain links TRBV5-5 to TRBJ1-2, with 7 bases identical to TRBD1. The germline V gene has CDR1 SGHKS and CDR2 YYEKEE (reference sequence). V dropped 1 base and J dropped 7; count of bases not matched to a gene: 7. The CDR3 contains 14 residues. Here the CDR3 DNA reads TGTGCCAGCAGCTTGCCGGGACAGCCGGTTGGCTACACCTTC. Protein sequence: CASSLPGQPVGYTF.

The rearrangement joins TRBV5-1 to TRBJ1-2; the D gene is possibly TRBD1 (5 bases). CDR3 length equals 13 residues. The germline gives CDR1 SGHRS, CDR2 YFSETQ. Trimming pared 5 bases from V and 5 bases from J, leaving 13 bases between. DNA for the CDR3: TGCGCCAGCAGTTTGACAGTATCGTATGGCTACACCTTC. It specifies CASSLTVSYGYTF.

This chain uses TRBV5-1 with TRBJ2-7; 14 bases map to TRBD2. The trim removed 2 bases at V and 3 bases at J, leaving 1 base unmatched. Germline CDR1 and CDR2: SGHRS and YFSETQ. The CDR3 length is 15 residues. CDR3 loop: CASSLGLAGGYEQYF. CDR3 coding DNA: TGCGCCAGCAGCTTAGGACTAGCGGGGGGCTACGAGCAGTACTTC. The complete variable domain, with remaining parts taken from reference TRBV5-1 and TRBJ2-7, reads KAGVTQTPRYLIKTRGQQVTLSCSPISGHRSVSWYQQTPGQGLQFLFEYFSETQRNKGNFPGRFSGRQFSNSRSEMNVSTLELGDSALYLCASSLGLAGGYEQYFGPGTRLTVT.

The J gene is TRBJ2-4, the V gene TRBV30; TRBD2 matches 8 bases. This CDR3 spans 15 amino acids. With 0 bases clipped from V and 2 bases from J, the junction kept 3 bases outside the gene matches. Germline lookup yields CDR1 GTSNPN and CDR2 SVGIG (reference sequence). In DNA form, the CDR3 reads TGTGCCTGGAGTGTGGCTAGCGGGTCCAAAAACATTCAGTACTTC. Its protein product is CAWSVASGSKNIQYF. Supplemented by reference TRBV30 and TRBJ2-4, the full variable domain reads SQTIHQWPATLVQPVGSPLSLECTVEGTSNPNLYWYRQAAGRGLQLLFYSVGIGQISSEVPQNLSASRPQDRQFILSSKKLLLSDSGFYLCAWSVASGSKNIQYFGAGTRLSVL.

The chain employs TRBV19 and TRBJ1-2; D might be TRBD1 (6 bases). CDR1 LNHDA and CDR2 SQIVND come from the germline V gene (reference sequence). V lost 4 bases to trimming and J lost 4 bases, with 13 bases between them. The CDR3 totals 14 residues. CDR3 sequence: CASSKWDNLYGYTF. Here the CDR3 DNA reads TGTGCCAGTAGTAAATGGGACAATCTCTATGGCTACACCTTC.

The chain is built from TRBV7-8 and TRBJ1-1, with D tentatively TRBD1 (6 bases). Germline values: CDR1 SGHVS, CDR2 FQNEAQ. V lost 4 bases, J lost 4 bases, and 16 bases lay in between. The CDR3 runs to 15 residues. CDR3 in DNA: TGTGCCAGCAGCTCCAGCCGGGACAAGGCCACTGAAGCTTTCTTT. As protein: CASSSSRDKATEAFF.

V is TRBV2 and J is TRBJ1-5; 7 bases agree with TRBD1. V shed 6 bases, J shed 0 bases, and the junction held 5 bases outside the gene matches. This CDR3 has 15 amino acids. Per germline, CDR1 SNHLY and CDR2 FYNNEI. In DNA form, the CDR3 reads TGTGCCAGCAGAGGGACAGCGGCTAGCAATCAGCCCCAGCATTTT. This encodes CASRGTAASNQPQHF.

The chain employs TRBV14 and TRBJ2-5; D gene uncertain. The V gene lost 1 base and the J gene lost 7 bases, with 7 bases spanning the gap. Germline V gene sequence: CDR1 SGHDN, CDR2 FVKESK. CDR3 length: 12 residues. The CDR3 reads CASSQGSRTQYF. The CDR3, as DNA: TGTGCCAGCAGCCAAGGGAGTAGGACCCAGTACTTC.

This sequence joins TRBV7-9 and TRBJ1-4; 8 bases are a match to TRBD1. The CDR3 length is 15 residues. Germline V gene sequence: CDR1 SEHNR, CDR2 FQNEAQ (reference sequence). The V and J ends lost 3 bases and 7 bases, in that order; junction bases with no gene match: 7. CDR3 protein: CASSFTTGEGEKLFF. The CDR3 DNA is TGTGCCAGCAGCTTTACGACAGGGGAGGGTGAAAAACTGTTTTTT.

The V and J genes are TRBV10-3 and TRBJ2-5; 7 bases align to TRBD1. The germline V gene encodes CDR1 ENHRY and CDR2 SYGVKD. This CDR3 has 13 residues. Trimming cost V 9 bases and J 0 bases; bases outside gene matches: 4. The CDR3 loop is CAMGTENQETQYF. CDR3 bases: TGTGCCATGGGGACAGAAAACCAAGAGACCCAGTACTTC.

V and J are TRBV28 and TRBJ2-7, with D possibly being TRBD2 (7 bases). The germline V gene encodes CDR1 MDHEN and CDR2 SYDVKM. V lost 4 bases and J 2 bases, leaving 15 bases between the germline ends. The CDR3 has 15 amino acids. This CDR3 is CASSSGAGAPYEQYV. In nucleotides, the CDR3 is TGTGCCAGCAGTTCGGGGGCGGGGGCACCCTACGAGCAGTACGTC.

V is TRBV5-1 and J is TRBJ1-4; D unclear. Trimming cost V 0 bases and J 8 bases, with 14 bases left between them. Germline CDR1 is SGHRS and CDR2 is YFSETQ. This CDR3 region has 15 residues. Here the CDR3 reads CASSLEPSAGEKLFF. DNA for the CDR3: TGCGCCAGCAGCTTGGAACCCTCGGCCGGGGAAAAACTGTTTTTT. Full variable domain (missing parts from reference TRBV5-1 and TRBJ1-4): KAGVTQTPRYLIKTRGQQVTLSCSPISGHRSVSWYQQTPGQGLQFLFEYFSETQRNKGNFPGRFSGRQFSNSRSEMNVSTLELGDSALYLCASSLEPSAGEKLFFGSGTQLSVL.

CDR3 sequence reads: CATSREGGANGYTF. For the CDR3, the DNA is TGTGCCACCAGCAGAGAGGGAGGTGCAAATGGCTACACCTTC. This chain links TRBV15 with TRBJ1-2; D not certain. The CDR3 sequence is 14 residues long. Trimming removed 0 bases at V and 6 bases at J, with 11 bases between. Germline CDR1 and CDR2: LNHNV and YYDKDF (reference sequence).

The V and J genes are TRBV11-3 and TRBJ2-5; TRBD1 matches at 8 bases. With 3 bases clipped from V and 5 bases from J, the junction kept 14 bases outside the gene matches. There are 17 residues in the CDR3. Per the germline V gene, CDR1 is SGHNT and CDR2 is YENEEA. The CDR3 DNA reads TGTGCCAGCAGCTTTTATCTGGACAGGGTCGACGCGGAGACCCAGTACTTC. Protein product: CASSFYLDRVDAETQYF.

This clone appeared a single time. The chain links TRBV19 to TRBJ1-2, with D perhaps TRBD1 (6 bases). Germline V CDR1 and CDR2: LNHDA, SQIVND (reference sequence). The CDR3 is 15 residues long. Between the trimmed V and J ends, which lost 0 bases and 4 bases, there was a span of 12 bases. Here the CDR3 DNA reads TGTGCCAGTAGTATAGATCTCGGCAGGGGCTATGGCTACACCTTC. Protein product: CASSIDLGRGYGYTF.

This chain uses TRBV29-1 with TRBJ1-1; TRBD1 agrees at 7 bases. V gave up 5 bases and J gave up 6 bases; unmatched junction bases: 6. This CDR3 is built from 12 residues. Germline V gene sequence: CDR1 SQVTM, CDR2 ANQGSEA. The CDR3 loop reads CSVNQGQSEAFF. The CDR3, as DNA: TGCAGCGTTAATCAGGGACAGTCTGAAGCTTTCTTT.

The chain's CDR3 is CASSEVMAGAGDTQYF. In DNA form, the CDR3 reads TGTGCCAGCAGTGAAGTGATGGCAGGGGCAGGAGATACGCAGTATTTT. The rearrangement links TRBV25-1 to TRBJ2-3, with a possible D match to TRBD1 (6 bases). Between the trimmed V and J ends, which lost 2 bases and 5 bases, there was a span of 17 bases. The CDR3 contains 16 residues. CDR1 and CDR2 from the germline V gene are MGHDK and SYGVNS.

The chain has TRBV11-2 and TRBJ1-2; a weak D match, TRBD1 (5 bases). CDR3 size: 15 residues. Germline assignment: CDR1 SGHAT and CDR2 FQNNGV. The V end was cut by 4 bases, the J end by 0 bases, with 12 bases between. The CDR3 loop is CASSSRLQANYGYTF. The DNA of the CDR3 is TGTGCCAGCAGCTCGAGGTTACAGGCTAACTATGGCTACACCTTC.